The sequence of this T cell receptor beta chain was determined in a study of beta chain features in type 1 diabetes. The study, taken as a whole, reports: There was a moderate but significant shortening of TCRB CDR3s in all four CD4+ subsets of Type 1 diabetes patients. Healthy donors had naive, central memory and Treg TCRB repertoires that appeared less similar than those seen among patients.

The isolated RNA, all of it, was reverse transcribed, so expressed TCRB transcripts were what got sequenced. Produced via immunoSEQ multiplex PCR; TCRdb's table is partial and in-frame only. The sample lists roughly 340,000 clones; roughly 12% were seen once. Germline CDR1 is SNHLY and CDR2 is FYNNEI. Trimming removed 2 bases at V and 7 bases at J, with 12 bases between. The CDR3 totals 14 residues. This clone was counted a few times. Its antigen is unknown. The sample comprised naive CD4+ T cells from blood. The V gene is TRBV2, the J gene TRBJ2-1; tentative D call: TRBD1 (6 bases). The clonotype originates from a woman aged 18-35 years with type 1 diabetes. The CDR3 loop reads CASSEQGSLNEQFF. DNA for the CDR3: TGTGCCAGCAGTGAACAGGGGTCCTTGAATGAGCAGTTCTTC.